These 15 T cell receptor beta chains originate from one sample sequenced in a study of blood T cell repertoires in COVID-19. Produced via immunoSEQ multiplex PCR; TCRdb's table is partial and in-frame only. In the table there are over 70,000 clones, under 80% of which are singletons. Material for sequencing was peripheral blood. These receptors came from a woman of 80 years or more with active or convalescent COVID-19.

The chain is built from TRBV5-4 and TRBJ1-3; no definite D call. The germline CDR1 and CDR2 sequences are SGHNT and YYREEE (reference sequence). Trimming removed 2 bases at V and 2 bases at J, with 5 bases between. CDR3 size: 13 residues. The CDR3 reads CASSLHTGNTIYF. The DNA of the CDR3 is TGTGCCAGCAGCTTACATACTGGAAACACCATATATTTT.

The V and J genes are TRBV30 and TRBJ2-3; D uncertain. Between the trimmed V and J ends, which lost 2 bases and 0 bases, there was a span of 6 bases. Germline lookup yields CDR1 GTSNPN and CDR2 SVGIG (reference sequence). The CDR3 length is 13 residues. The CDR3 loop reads CAWSPESTDTQYF. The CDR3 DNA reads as TGTGCCTGGAGTCCTGAGAGCACAGATACGCAGTATTTT. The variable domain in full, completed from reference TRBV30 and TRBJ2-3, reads SQTIHQWPATLVQPVGSPLSLECTVEGTSNPNLYWYRQAAGRGLQLLFYSVGIGQISSEVPQNLSASRPQDRQFILSSKKLLLSDSGFYLCAWSPESTDTQYFGPGTRLTVL.

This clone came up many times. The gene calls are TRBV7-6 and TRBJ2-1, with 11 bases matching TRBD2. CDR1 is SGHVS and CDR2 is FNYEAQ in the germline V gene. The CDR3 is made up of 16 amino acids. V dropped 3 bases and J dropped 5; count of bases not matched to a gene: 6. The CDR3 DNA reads TGTGCCAGCAGCTTGGGGACTAGCGGACTTGACAATGAGCAGTTCTTC. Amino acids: CASSLGTSGLDNEQFF.

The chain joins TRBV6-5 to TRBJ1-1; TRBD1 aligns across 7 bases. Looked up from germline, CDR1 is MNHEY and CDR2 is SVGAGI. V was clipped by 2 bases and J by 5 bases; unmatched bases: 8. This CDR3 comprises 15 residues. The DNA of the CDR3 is TGTGCCAGCAGTTACGTAGGGGGCGCGGGGACTGAAGCTTTCTTT. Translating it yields CASSYVGGAGTEAFF.

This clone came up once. CDR3 protein: CASSPFAGRGTGELFF. The CDR3 region has the DNA TGCGCCAGCAGCCCGTTTGCGGGGAGAGGCACCGGGGAGCTGTTTTTT. The chain recombines TRBV4-3 with TRBJ2-2; possible D gene TRBD2, 6 bases. V was shortened by 4 bases and J by 4 bases, with 16 bases between the two germline ends. Germline V gene sequence: CDR1 LGHNA, CDR2 YSLEER. The CDR3 has 16 residues.

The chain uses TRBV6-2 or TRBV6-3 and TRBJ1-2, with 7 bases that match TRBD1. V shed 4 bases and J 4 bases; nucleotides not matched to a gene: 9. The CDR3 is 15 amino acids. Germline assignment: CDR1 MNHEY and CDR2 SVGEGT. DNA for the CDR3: TGTGCCAGCAGTTCTACAGGGGTCCCTTCCTATGGCTACACCTTC. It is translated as CASSSTGVPSYGYTF.

Here the CDR3 reads CASSPVRGGGYTRYEQYF. The DNA for the CDR3 is TGTGCCAGCAGCCCCGTTCGTGGCGGGGGTTATACGAGGTACGAGCAGTACTTC. This chain joins TRBV7-2 and TRBJ2-7; 7 bases match TRBD2. The J segment lost 4 bases and the V segment lost 5 bases, leaving 20 bases of the junction unmatched. Germline values: CDR1 SGHTA, CDR2 FQGNSA. The CDR3 contains 18 residues.

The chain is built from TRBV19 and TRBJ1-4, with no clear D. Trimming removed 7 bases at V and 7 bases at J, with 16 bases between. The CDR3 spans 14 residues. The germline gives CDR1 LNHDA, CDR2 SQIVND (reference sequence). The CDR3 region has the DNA TGTGCCAGTAAACCCCTCCGTGCTAGTGAAAAACTGTTTTTT. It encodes CASKPLRASEKLFF.

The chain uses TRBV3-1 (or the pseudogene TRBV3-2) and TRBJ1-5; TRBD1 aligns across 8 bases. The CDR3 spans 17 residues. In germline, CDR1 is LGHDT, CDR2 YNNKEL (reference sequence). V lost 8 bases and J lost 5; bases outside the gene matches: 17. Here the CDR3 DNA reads TGTGCCAGCGTCCTCTTCCCCCGAAACAGGGGGGATCAGCCCCAGCATTTT. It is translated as CASVLFPRNRGDQPQHF.

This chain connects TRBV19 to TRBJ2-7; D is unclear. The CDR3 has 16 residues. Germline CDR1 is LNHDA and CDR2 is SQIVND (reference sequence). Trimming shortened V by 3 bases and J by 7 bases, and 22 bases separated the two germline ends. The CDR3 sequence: CASSILTAGSSREQYF. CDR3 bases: TGTGCCAGTAGTATTCTTACGGCAGGTTCCTCCAGGGAGCAGTACTTC.

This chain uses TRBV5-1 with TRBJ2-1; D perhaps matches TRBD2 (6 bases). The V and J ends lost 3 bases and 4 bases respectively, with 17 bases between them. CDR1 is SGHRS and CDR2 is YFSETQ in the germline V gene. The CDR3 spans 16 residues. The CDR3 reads CASSSESAGSYNEQFF. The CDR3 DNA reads TGCGCCAGCAGCTCCGAGAGTGCGGGGTCTTACAATGAGCAGTTCTTC.

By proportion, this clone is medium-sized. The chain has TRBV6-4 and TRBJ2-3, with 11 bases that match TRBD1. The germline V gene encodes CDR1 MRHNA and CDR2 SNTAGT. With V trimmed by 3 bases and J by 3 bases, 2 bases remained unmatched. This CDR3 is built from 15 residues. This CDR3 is CASSEGTGGTDTQYF. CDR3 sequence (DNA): TGTGCCAGCAGTGAAGGGACAGGGGGTACAGATACGCAGTATTTT.

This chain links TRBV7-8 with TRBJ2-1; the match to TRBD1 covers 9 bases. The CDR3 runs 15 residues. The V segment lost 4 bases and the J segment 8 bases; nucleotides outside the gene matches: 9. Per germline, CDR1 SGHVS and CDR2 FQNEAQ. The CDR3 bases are TGTGCCAGCAGCTCCCCCGGGACAGGGTATCATGAGCAGTTCTTC. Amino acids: CASSSPGTGYHEQFF.

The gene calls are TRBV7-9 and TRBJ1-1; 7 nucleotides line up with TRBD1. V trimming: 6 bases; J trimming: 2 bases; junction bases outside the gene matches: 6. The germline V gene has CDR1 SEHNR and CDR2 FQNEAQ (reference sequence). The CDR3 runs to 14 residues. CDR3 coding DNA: TGTGCCAGCAGTTGGGGACAGTCCAACACTGAAGCTTTCTTT. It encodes CASSWGQSNTEAFF.

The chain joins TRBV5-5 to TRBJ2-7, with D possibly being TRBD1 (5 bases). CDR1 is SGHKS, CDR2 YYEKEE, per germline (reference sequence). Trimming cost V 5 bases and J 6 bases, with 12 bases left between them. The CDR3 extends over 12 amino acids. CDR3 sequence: CASRAQVREQYF. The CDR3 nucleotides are TGTGCCAGCAGAGCACAGGTCCGCGAGCAGTACTTC.